The 29 T cell receptor beta chains presented below share a single source sample, sequenced in a study of blood T cell repertoires in COVID-19. Clones were sequenced by immunoSEQ multiplex PCR, and TCRdb holds only the in-frame ones, with some missing. The sample lists roughly 100,000 clones, around 79% occurring once. Sequenced: peripheral blood. The receptors derive from a woman over 75 with active or convalescent COVID-19.

The table lists this clone with a count of one. The genes are TRBV28 and TRBJ1-2; D remains unclear. The CDR3 runs 14 residues. Germline assignment: CDR1 MDHEN and CDR2 SYDVKM. Trimming took off 2 bases at V and 0 bases at J, with 7 bases between the two ends. CDR3 protein: CASSLGQTNYGYTF. The CDR3 nucleotides read TGTGCCAGCAGTTTAGGGCAGACTAACTATGGCTACACCTTC.

This chain connects TRBV27 to TRBJ2-7; D possibly corresponds to TRBD1 (6 bases). V lost 5 bases to trimming and J lost 6 bases, with 11 bases between them. The CDR3 is 12 residues long. Per germline, CDR1 MNHEY and CDR2 SMNVEV (reference sequence). The chain's CDR3 is CASSRTRGEQYF. Here the CDR3 DNA reads TGTGCCAGCAGTCGAACCAGGGGCGAGCAGTACTTC.

This sequence joins TRBV5-1 and TRBJ2-2; 9 nucleotides match TRBD2. V shed 4 bases and J 2 bases; nucleotides not matched to a gene: 12. The CDR3 totals 18 residues. Germline V CDR1 and CDR2: SGHRS, YFSETQ. The CDR3 spells CASSPAPPTSGNTGELFF. CDR3 coding DNA: TGCGCCAGCAGCCCGGCCCCCCCGACTAGCGGAAACACCGGGGAGCTGTTTTTT.

The chain carries TRBV12-3 or TRBV12-4 and TRBJ2-7, with 12 bases matching TRBD2. CDR3 length: 13 residues. Losses at the gene ends were 8 bases for V and 4 bases for J; bases not matched to a gene: 3. In DNA form, the CDR3 reads TGTGCCAGCCGGCTAGCGGGAGGGTACGAGCAGTACTTC. Residues: CASRLAGGYEQYF.

The chain employs TRBV28 and TRBJ2-7; 8 positions match TRBD1. Trimming took 2 bases from V and 6 from J; bases not matched to a gene: 6. Per germline, CDR1 MDHEN and CDR2 SYDVKM. This CDR3 spans 14 amino acids. The CDR3: CASSLPRGRFEQYF. CDR3 sequence (DNA): TGTGCCAGCAGTTTACCCAGGGGGCGCTTCGAGCAGTACTTC.

At least ten counts were recorded for this clone. The CDR3 is CASSLAGGAYEQYF. CDR3 nucleotides: TGTGCCAGCAGCTTAGCAGGGGGCGCCTACGAGCAGTACTTC. This sequence joins TRBV7-2 and TRBJ2-7; 7 bases line up with TRBD1. Germline CDR1 and CDR2: SGHTA and FQGNSA. CDR3 length: 14 residues. J lost 2 bases, V lost 0 bases, and 1 base had no gene match.

The chain carries TRBV5-4 and TRBJ1-6; tentative D call: TRBD1 (5 bases). CDR3 length equals 16 residues. V lost 0 bases to trimming and J lost 7 bases, with 14 bases between them. CDR1 SGHNT and CDR2 YYREEE come from the germline V gene (reference sequence). The CDR3 loop is CASSLGGDGANSPLHF. CDR3 DNA sequence: TGTGCCAGCAGCTTGGGGGGCGATGGGGCAAATTCACCCCTCCACTTT.

The chain recombines TRBV4-2 with TRBJ1-2; the D gene is possibly TRBD1 (6 bases). Trimming removed 0 bases at V and 4 bases at J, with 15 bases between. The CDR3 is 16 amino acids. CDR1 and CDR2 (germline): LGHNA, YNFKEQ. CDR3 protein: CASSQDVRGSGYGYTF. Written as DNA, the CDR3 is TGTGCCAGCAGCCAAGACGTAAGGGGGTCGGGCTATGGCTACACCTTC.

The chain has TRBV6-5 and TRBJ1-4, with D possibly being TRBD1 (5 bases). Germline V gene lookup returns CDR1 MNHEY and CDR2 SVGAGI. This CDR3 is built from 15 residues. V was trimmed by 0 bases and J by 8 bases, leaving 13 bases between them. The CDR3 DNA is TGTGCCAGCAGTTACTCGTGGGGGGTGAGGGAAAAACTGTTTTTT. Protein sequence: CASSYSWGVREKLFF.

The chain couples TRBV19 to TRBJ1-2; 7 bases fit TRBD1. The V segment lost 8 bases and the J segment 0 bases; nucleotides outside the gene matches: 3. The CDR3 runs 13 residues. The V gene's germline CDR1 is LNHDA and CDR2 SQIVND (reference sequence). CDR3 sequence: CASSGQTNYGYTF. CDR3 DNA sequence: TGTGCCAGTTCGGGACAGACTAACTATGGCTACACCTTC.

A word on this clone: Germline is not matched at one junction end, which may reflect a read error. The genes are TRBV30 and TRBJ1-6, with D uncertain. Germline loops: CDR1 GTSNPN, CDR2 SVGIG (reference sequence). The CDR3 contains 12 residues. The CDR3, as DNA: TGTGCCTGGAGTCAGTCGTATCCCCCGTACGAATTT. It specifies CAWSQSYPPYEF.

The V gene is TRBV6-1, the J gene TRBJ1-2, with D perhaps TRBD1 (5 bases). CDR1 and CDR2 from the germline V gene are MNHNS and SASEGT. The CDR3 is 14 residues long. V shed 1 base and J shed 4 bases, with 10 bases lying between them. CDR3 residues: CASSEVSGLYGYTF. The CDR3 region has the DNA TGTGCCAGCAGTGAAGTATCAGGGCTCTATGGCTACACCTTC.

The V and J genes are TRBV29-1 and TRBJ2-7, with no clear D. Trimming took off 1 base at V and 6 bases at J, with 13 bases between the two ends. The CDR3 runs 13 residues. Germline lookup yields CDR1 SQVTM and CDR2 ANQGSEA. The CDR3 is CSVEGNLPGEQYF. DNA for the CDR3: TGCAGCGTTGAAGGGAACCTCCCGGGCGAGCAGTACTTC.

The genes are TRBV6-1 and TRBJ2-7, with a possible D match to TRBD1 (7 bases). Trimming shortened V by 1 base and J by 5 bases, and 15 bases separated the two germline ends. The CDR3 contains 15 residues. Germline CDR1 MNHNS, CDR2 SASEGT. CDR3 amino acids: CASSEVGGTEDEQYF. CDR3 coding DNA: TGTGCCAGCAGTGAAGTCGGAGGGACAGAGGACGAGCAGTACTTC.

This chain uses TRBV21-1 with TRBJ2-1; TRBD2 is the table's D call and was not checked against the DNA. TRBV21-1 is a documented pseudogene. This CDR3 region has 19 residues. The CDR3 loop is CASSQKALGSGGSYNEQFF. In DNA form, the CDR3 reads TGTGCCAGCAGCCAAAAGGCCCTCGGGAGCGGGGGCTCCTACAATGAGCAGTTCTTC.

As DNA, the CDR3 is TGTGCCAGCTCAACGGGACAGAACACTGAAGCTTTCTTT. Translating gives CASSTGQNTEAFF. The gene calls are TRBV18 and TRBJ1-1, with D maybe TRBD1 (6 bases). The germline CDR1 and CDR2 sequences are KGHSH and LQKENI. The CDR3 totals 13 residues. V lost 5 bases, J lost 1 base, and 8 bases lay in between.

The chain uses TRBV5-5 and TRBJ2-5, with 9 nucleotides matching TRBD1. This CDR3 has 16 residues. Looked up from germline, CDR1 is SGHKS and CDR2 is YYEKEE (reference sequence). J was trimmed by 2 bases and V by 3 bases; bases with no gene match: 8. CDR3 amino acids: CASSSHSGTGQETQYF. In DNA form, the CDR3 reads TGTGCCAGCAGCTCTCATTCCGGGACAGGGCAAGAGACCCAGTACTTC. The full variable domain, with the rest looked up from reference TRBV5-5 and TRBJ2-5, is DAGVTQSPTHLIKTRGQQVTLRCSPISGHKSVSWYQQVLGQGPQFIFQYYEKEERGRGNFPDRFSARQFPNYSSELNVNALLLGDSALYLCASSSHSGTGQETQYFGPGTRLLVL.

This sequence joins TRBV19 and TRBJ2-1; D might be TRBD1 (6 bases). The CDR3 is 14 amino acids. The V and J ends lost 8 bases and 0 bases respectively, with 11 bases between them. Per the germline V gene, CDR1 is LNHDA and CDR2 is SQIVND (reference sequence). The CDR3 here is CASRQALSYNEQFF. In DNA form, the CDR3 reads TGTGCCAGTCGACAGGCCCTCTCCTACAATGAGCAGTTCTTC. The full variable domain, completed using reference TRBV19 and TRBJ2-1, is DGGITQSPKYLFRKEGQNVTLSCEQNLNHDAMYWYRQDPGQGLRLIYYSQIVNDFQKGDIAEGYSVSREKKESFPLTVTSAQKNPTAFYLCASRQALSYNEQFFGPGTRLTVL.

This chain connects TRBV10-3 to TRBJ2-5; 7 bases map to TRBD1. The junction had 6 bases not matched to a gene; V was cut back by 5 bases and J by 0 bases. The CDR3 is 15 amino acids. Germline CDR1 and CDR2: ENHRY and SYGVKD. In nucleotides, the CDR3 is TGTGCCATCAGTAGGGACAGTCCGAACCAAGAGACCCAGTACTTC. Encoded protein: CAISRDSPNQETQYF.

For the CDR3, the DNA is TGTGCCAGCAGGACCGGACTAGCGGGAGCGGGCGGGGAGCTGTTTTTT. It translates to CASRTGLAGAGGELFF. V usage is TRBV5-4 and J usage is TRBJ2-2, with 13 nucleotides matching TRBD2. J gave up 7 bases and V 5 bases, and 8 bases lay outside the gene matches. CDR1 and CDR2 (germline): SGHNT, YYREEE (reference sequence). The CDR3 has 16 residues.

The genes are TRBV30 and TRBJ1-6; 8 bases are shared with TRBD1. From germline, CDR1 is GTSNPN and CDR2 SVGIG (reference sequence). The CDR3 sequence is 15 residues long. The V gene end was trimmed by 3 bases and the J gene end by 8 bases; junction bases not matched to a gene: 9. CDR3 bases: TGTGCCTGGAGCGCCGGACAGGGAAAATATTCACCCCTCCACTTT. It codes for CAWSAGQGKYSPLHF.

The rearrangement uses TRBV6-2 or TRBV6-3 and TRBJ1-5; 8 nucleotides align to TRBD1. The germline CDR1 and CDR2 sequences are MNHEY and SVGEGT. The CDR3 has 16 amino acids. J gave up 4 bases and V 6 bases, and 11 bases lay outside the gene matches. The CDR3 loop reads CASRPGTGTINQPQHF. As DNA, the CDR3 is TGTGCCAGCAGACCTGGGACAGGAACTATTAATCAGCCCCAGCATTTT.

This chain connects TRBV7-9 to TRBJ2-7, with TRBD1 matching over 9 bases. J lost 5 bases, V lost 5 bases, and 13 bases had no gene match. CDR1 and CDR2 from the germline V gene are SEHNR and FQNEAQ (reference sequence). This CDR3 spans 16 amino acids. The CDR3 sequence: CASSMAGWGQGHEQYF. The CDR3 DNA sequence: TGTGCCAGCAGCATGGCCGGTTGGGGACAGGGACACGAGCAGTACTTC.

V is TRBV4-2 and J is TRBJ2-7; 9 nucleotides line up with TRBD2. V was pared by 1 base and J by 2 bases, with 9 bases of the junction left unmatched. Germline CDR1 and CDR2: LGHNA and YNFKEQ. This CDR3 contains 17 residues. CDR3 nucleotide sequence: TGTGCCAGCAGCCAAGGTGAGGGGACTAGCAGGACCTACGAGCAGTACTTC. Protein product: CASSQGEGTSRTYEQYF.

The V and J genes are TRBV10-3 and TRBJ2-1, with 11 bases matching TRBD2. This CDR3 has 14 amino acids. Germline V lookup: CDR1 ENHRY, CDR2 SYGVKD. The ends lost 6 bases at V and 5 bases at J; junction bases unmatched: 3. CDR3 sequence reads: CAIRGTSGNNEQFF. CDR3 coding DNA: TGTGCCATCAGGGGGACTAGCGGCAACAATGAGCAGTTCTTC.

The chain carries TRBV4-1 and TRBJ2-5, with 10 bases that match TRBD1. The CDR3 extends over 16 amino acids. Germline V lookup: CDR1 MGHRA, CDR2 YSYEKL. The J segment lost 3 bases and the V segment lost 0 bases, leaving 4 bases of the junction unmatched. Written as DNA, the CDR3 is TGCGCCAGCAGCCAAGATCTGGGGACAGGGGAAGAGACCCAGTACTTC. Translating it yields CASSQDLGTGEETQYF.

The chain uses TRBV29-1 and TRBJ2-5; TRBD2 agrees at 12 bases. With V trimmed by 7 bases and J by 4 bases, 4 bases remained unmatched. Germline V CDR1 and CDR2: SQVTM, ANQGSEA. The CDR3 loop spans 13 amino acids. Written as DNA, the CDR3 is TGCAGCGCCGTGACTAGCGGGGGAGAGACCCAGTACTTC. The encoded protein is CSAVTSGGETQYF.

This chain joins TRBV7-2 and TRBJ2-1; 7 nucleotides agree with TRBD2. There are 14 residues in the CDR3. Germline loops: CDR1 SGHTA, CDR2 FQGNSA. Trimming at V came to 0 bases and at J to 7 bases, leaving 3 bases not matched to a gene. This chain's CDR3 is CASSLAPGGNEQFF. In DNA, the CDR3 is TGTGCCAGCAGCTTAGCCCCGGGGGGTAATGAGCAGTTCTTC.

The rearrangement uses TRBV5-1 and TRBJ1-6; 8 positions agree with TRBD1. V shed 3 bases, J shed 7 bases, and the junction held 9 bases outside the gene matches. Per the germline V gene, CDR1 is SGHRS and CDR2 is YFSETQ. The CDR3 runs 16 residues. This CDR3 reads CASSYSMTGANSPLHF. In DNA, the CDR3 is TGCGCCAGCAGCTACTCAATGACAGGGGCCAATTCACCCCTCCACTTT.